These 30 T cell receptor beta chains came from one sample sequenced in a study of shared clonotypes between healthy human individuals. The table came from immunoSEQ multiplex PCR; TCRdb's copy has only in-frame clones and leaves some out. The table shows 450,000 to 600,000 clones, with about four fifths occurring only once. The sample was PBMCs. The receptors derive from a woman in her forties in good health. Some clones in this sample may be carry-over from other donors' samples.

The chain employs TRBV7-3 and TRBJ2-1, with D perhaps TRBD1 (7 bases). The CDR3 has 14 amino acids. V lost 5 bases to trimming and J lost 6 bases, with 14 bases between them. Germline CDR1 and CDR2: SGHTA and FQGTGA. CDR3 in DNA: TGTGCCAGCAGCCCGACAGGGCGGGGCAATGAGCAGTTCTTC. Protein: CASSPTGRGNEQFF.

V is TRBV6-5 and J is TRBJ2-1; TRBD1 is a possible D gene (6 bases). The CDR3 loop spans 13 amino acids. CDR1 and CDR2 from the germline V gene are MNHEY and SVGAGI. V lost 5 bases, J lost 4 bases, and 9 bases lay in between. This chain's CDR3 is CASSDRTYNEQFF. The CDR3 coding sequence is TGTGCCAGCAGTGACAGGACGTACAATGAGCAGTTCTTC.

The CDR3 loop is CATSREQGARNQPQHF. For the CDR3, the DNA is TGTGCCACCAGCAGAGAACAGGGGGCCCGCAATCAGCCCCAGCATTTT. The V and J genes are TRBV15 and TRBJ1-5, with 9 bases matching TRBD1. CDR1 and CDR2 from the germline V gene are LNHNV and YYDKDF (reference sequence). V shed 0 bases and J 2 bases; nucleotides not matched to a gene: 2. The CDR3 is 16 amino acids.

The rearrangement joins TRBV11-2 to TRBJ2-7, with 11 bases fitting TRBD1. Germline-derived CDR1 and CDR2 are SGHAT and FQNNGV. V was pared by 3 bases and J by 5 bases, with 6 bases of the junction left unmatched. The CDR3 totals 15 residues. CDR3 protein: CASSLDRGRADEQYF. CDR3 DNA sequence: TGTGCCAGCAGCTTGGACAGGGGGCGCGCCGACGAGCAGTACTTC. The whole variable domain, remainder taken from reference TRBV11-2 and TRBJ2-7, is EAGVAQSPRYKIIEKRQSVAFWCNPISGHATLYWYQQILGQGPKLLIQFQNNGVVDDSQLPKDRFSAERLKGVDSTLKIQPAKLEDSAVYLCASSLDRGRADEQYFGPGTRLTVT.

About this clone itself: Other DNA sequences in this specimen translate into the identical CDR3. The rearrangement links TRBV27 to TRBJ1-1; 8 positions agree with TRBD1. With V trimmed by 5 bases and J by 10 bases, 9 bases remained unmatched. Germline CDR1 MNHEY, CDR2 SMNVEV (reference sequence). This CDR3 contains 13 residues. The DNA for the CDR3 is TGTGCCAGCAGTGCGGACAGGGTAGCCTCAGCTTTCTTT. Encoded protein: CASSADRVASAFF.

The V gene is TRBV2, the J gene TRBJ2-3; 7 bases line up with TRBD1. V was clipped by 6 bases and J by 4 bases; unmatched bases: 4. This CDR3 has 13 residues. CDR1 is SNHLY and CDR2 is FYNNEI in the germline V gene. The CDR3 spells CASSGQASDTQYF. The CDR3 coding sequence is TGTGCCAGCAGCGGACAGGCCTCAGATACGCAGTATTTT.

The chain links TRBV15 to TRBJ1-1, with a tentative D call TRBD1 (5 bases). Between the trimmed V and J ends, which lost 6 bases and 4 bases, there was a span of 15 bases. There are 14 residues in the CDR3. CDR1 is LNHNV and CDR2 is YYDKDF in the germline V gene (reference sequence). CDR3 in amino acids: CATSTTGGSTEAFF. For the CDR3, the DNA is TGTGCCACCAGTACTACCGGGGGGAGCACTGAAGCTTTCTTT.

This clone was seen only a few times. The chain joins TRBV5-1 to TRBJ1-4, with D possibly being TRBD1 (6 bases). V lost 2 bases, J lost 1 base, and 15 bases lay in between. CDR3 length: 17 residues. From germline, CDR1 is SGHRS and CDR2 YFSETQ. The CDR3 region is CASSFGAQGGTNEKLFF. The CDR3 nucleotides read TGCGCCAGCAGCTTTGGGGCACAGGGAGGAACTAATGAAAAACTGTTTTTT.

The chain recombines TRBV18 with TRBJ1-5, with a tentative D call TRBD1 (6 bases). V shed 3 bases and J shed 0 bases, with 12 bases lying between them. Germline loops: CDR1 KGHSH, CDR2 LQKENI. This CDR3 has 16 residues. CDR3 in amino acids: CASSPRQANSNQPQHF. DNA of the CDR3: TGTGCCAGCTCACCTAGACAGGCTAATAGCAATCAGCCCCAGCATTTT.

The rearrangement links TRBV25-1 to TRBJ2-1; D is possibly TRBD2 (5 bases). The CDR3 loop spans 14 amino acids. Germline-derived CDR1 and CDR2 are MGHDK and SYGVNS. The V end lost 5 bases, the J end lost 4 bases, and 12 bases lay between the germline ends. The chain's CDR3 is CASSSTGIYNEQFF. In nucleotides, the CDR3 is TGTGCCAGCAGTAGTACGGGAATTTACAATGAGCAGTTCTTC. Using reference TRBV25-1 and TRBJ2-1 for the parts outside the CDR3, the full variable domain is EADIYQTPRYLVIGTGKKITLECSQTMGHDKMYWYQQDPGMELHLIHYSYGVNSTEKGDLSSESTVSRIRTEHFPLTLESARPSHTSQYLCASSSTGIYNEQFFGPGTRLTVL.

A few counts support this clone. The chain carries TRBV21-1 and TRBJ2-2; the D call in the table, TRBD1, was not verified against the DNA. TRBV21-1 is an annotated pseudogene. The CDR3 has 14 amino acids. The CDR3 reads CASSPRTGPGELFF. CDR3 sequence (DNA): TGTGCCAGCAGCCCACGGACAGGGCCCGGGGAGCTGTTTTTT.

CDR3 nucleotides: TGTGCCAGCAGTGAAGTCGACAGGGCAGGGACCGGGGAGCTGTTTTTT. Translated, it gives CASSEVDRAGTGELFF. The chain carries TRBV2 and TRBJ2-2; 7 nucleotides align to TRBD1. The CDR3 covers 16 residues. CDR1 is SNHLY and CDR2 is FYNNEI in the germline V gene. V was clipped by 1 base and J by 5 bases; unmatched bases: 7. The variable domain in full, completed from reference TRBV2 and TRBJ2-2, reads EPEVTQTPSHQVTQMGQEVILRCVPISNHLYFYWYRQILGQKVEFLVSFYNNEISEKSEIFDDQFSVERPDGSNFTLKIRSTKLEDSAMYFCASSEVDRAGTGELFFGEGSRLTVL.

The J gene is TRBJ2-7, the V gene TRBV28; D is perhaps TRBD2 (7 bases). CDR1 is MDHEN and CDR2 is SYDVKM in the germline V gene. Trimming cost V 3 bases and J 2 bases, with 17 bases left between them. CDR3 size: 16 residues. As DNA, the CDR3 is TGTGCCAGCAGTTTTGGGAAAAGGGGGAGGGCCTACGAGCAGTACTTC. This encodes CASSFGKRGRAYEQYF. Complete variable domain (other parts from reference TRBV28 and TRBJ2-7): DVKVTQSSRYLVKRTGEKVFLECVQDMDHENMFWYRQDPGLGLRLIYFSYDVKMKEKGDIPEGYSVSREKKERFSLILESASTNQTSMYLCASSFGKRGRAYEQYFGPGTRLTVT.

The chain has TRBV18 and TRBJ1-1; D gene unclear. The length of the CDR3 is 14 residues. CDR1 and CDR2 (germline): KGHSH, LQKENI. Trimming stripped 2 bases from V and 4 bases from J, with 11 bases between. DNA of the CDR3: TGTGCCAGCTCACCAGCTCGGGATGGCACTGAAGCTTTCTTT. This sequence encodes CASSPARDGTEAFF. The entire variable domain, with the rest obtained from reference TRBV18 and TRBJ1-1, is as follows: NAGVMQNPRHLVRRRGQEARLRCSPMKGHSHVYWYRQLPEEGLKFMVYLQKENIIDESGMPKERFSAEFPKEGPSILRIQQVVRGDSAAYFCASSPARDGTEAFFGQGTRLTVV.

This rearrangement joins TRBV5-6 to TRBJ2-7; a weak D match, TRBD1 (6 bases). Germline V CDR1 and CDR2: SGHDT, YYEEEE. Trimming cost V 7 bases and J 2 bases, with 13 bases left between them. This CDR3 region has 13 residues. The CDR3 DNA reads as TGTGCCAGCGCGAGACAGGCAACCTACGAGCAGTACTTC. Its protein product is CASARQATYEQYF.

The CDR3 protein is CAISRDNNQPQHF. The DNA for the CDR3 is TGTGCCATCAGCCGGGACAACAATCAGCCCCAGCATTTT. The rearrangement links TRBV6-1 to TRBJ1-5, with D possibly TRBD1 on 6 matching bases. Germline V CDR1 and CDR2: MNHNS, SASEGT. V was pared by 10 bases and J by 3 bases, with 13 bases between. CDR3 size: 13 residues.

The gene calls are TRBV19 and TRBJ2-7; 13 nucleotides line up with TRBD2. Germline trimming cut 3 bases from V and 4 bases from J; bases unmatched to any gene: 12. The CDR3 loop spans 18 amino acids. The germline CDR1 and CDR2 sequences are LNHDA and SQIVND (reference sequence). The CDR3 region is CASSMEGTSGTSVYEQYF. The CDR3 nucleotides read TGTGCCAGTAGTATGGAGGGGACTAGCGGGACCAGCGTATACGAGCAGTACTTC.

This clone showed up just a few times. The chain has TRBV6-5 and TRBJ1-1, with a weak D call TRBD1 (5 bases). This CDR3 is 14 amino acids long. Germline CDR1 reads MNHEY; CDR2 reads SVGAGI. Trimming cost V 5 bases and J 4 bases, with 14 bases left between them. Here the CDR3 DNA reads TGTGCCAGCAGTCGACAGACGTGGGGCACTGAAGCTTTCTTT. Amino acid sequence: CASSRQTWGTEAFF.

This sequence joins TRBV6-1 and TRBJ2-1; 10 bases map to TRBD2. CDR1 is MNHNS and CDR2 is SASEGT in the germline V gene. The CDR3 has 15 amino acids. The V gene end was trimmed by 6 bases and the J gene end by 12 bases; junction bases not matched to a gene: 14. The CDR3 DNA is TGTGCCAGCAGGGTCCTAGCGGGAGTTCCTCGTGGGCAGTTCTTC. Encoded protein: CASRVLAGVPRGQFF.

This clone came up once. V usage is TRBV28 and J usage is TRBJ2-7; TRBD1 agrees at 8 bases. Germline loops: CDR1 MDHEN, CDR2 SYDVKM. J gave up 2 bases and V 6 bases, and 9 bases lay outside the gene matches. The CDR3 runs 15 residues. CDR3: CASSPPGQETYEQYF. The DNA of the CDR3 is TGTGCCAGCAGCCCCCCGGGACAGGAGACCTACGAGCAGTACTTC.

V gene TRBV18 combines with J gene TRBJ2-1; 7 bases align to TRBD1. The junction had 5 bases not matched to a gene; V was cut back by 0 bases and J by 6 bases. Looked up from germline, CDR1 is KGHSH and CDR2 is LQKENI. This CDR3 has 15 residues. For the CDR3, the DNA is TGTGCCAGCTCACCACCTCCGGGACAGTCCAATGAGCAGTTCTTC. It translates to CASSPPPGQSNEQFF.

The CDR3 reads CASSSRTSGSDEQYF. In nucleotides, the CDR3 is TGTGCCAGCAGCTCACGGACTAGCGGGAGCGACGAGCAGTACTTC. The V gene is TRBV7-9, the J gene TRBJ2-7; 13 bases agree with TRBD2. Trimming at V came to 4 bases and at J to 5 bases, leaving 5 bases not matched to a gene. The germline CDR1 and CDR2 sequences are SEHNR and FQNEAQ (reference sequence). The CDR3 has 15 amino acids.

This chain uses TRBV4-3 with TRBJ2-5, with 9 bases lining up with TRBD2. The germline CDR1 and CDR2 sequences are LGHNA and YSLEER. The CDR3 runs to 15 residues. J lost 3 bases, V lost 1 base, and 3 bases had no gene match. In nucleotides, the CDR3 is TGCGCCAGCAGCCAAGTGGCTAGCGGGAAAGAGACCCAGTACTTC. Residues: CASSQVASGKETQYF.

This clone was recorded a few times. This chain uses TRBV14 with TRBJ1-1; D gene ambiguous. V shed 5 bases and J shed 8 bases, with 15 bases lying between them. The CDR3 loop spans 13 amino acids. Per germline, CDR1 SGHDN and CDR2 FVKESK. The CDR3 region has the DNA TGTGCCAGCAGCTCCTCGACCCTGGGGGAAGCTTTCTTT. It yields the protein CASSSSTLGEAFF.

This chain connects TRBV4-2 to TRBJ2-5; the D call may be TRBD1 or TRBD2 (6 bases each). V lost 1 base and J 3 bases, leaving 9 bases between the germline ends. The germline CDR1 and CDR2 sequences are LGHNA and YNFKEQ. This CDR3 has 14 amino acids. CDR3 sequence reads: CASSQGGAEETQYF. CDR3 bases: TGTGCCAGCAGCCAAGGGGGGGCGGAAGAGACCCAGTACTTC.

This chain links TRBV19 with TRBJ1-2; D ambiguous. Trimming took 3 bases from V and 5 from J, leaving 16 bases between them. Per germline, CDR1 LNHDA and CDR2 SQIVND (reference sequence). This CDR3 has 15 residues. CDR3 protein: CASSMEQSWRYGYTF. CDR3 coding DNA: TGTGCCAGTAGTATGGAGCAGTCGTGGCGGTATGGCTACACCTTC.

The genes are TRBV11-2 and TRBJ2-5; D perhaps matches TRBD2 (5 bases). The length of the CDR3 is 15 residues. V lost 4 bases and J 5 bases, leaving 17 bases between the germline ends. Germline V gives CDR1 SGHAT, CDR2 FQNNGV. In DNA form, the CDR3 reads TGTGCCAGCAGCTCCGACGTCCGGGGTTTCGAGACCCAGTACTTC. This gives the protein CASSSDVRGFETQYF.

This clone was counted at least ten times. The chain recombines TRBV7-3 with TRBJ2-3; D gene uncertain. Trimming took off 0 bases at V and 5 bases at J, with 6 bases between the two ends. The CDR3 has 13 residues. From germline, CDR1 is SGHTA and CDR2 FQGTGA. CDR3 sequence reads: CASSLTPGDTQYF. In DNA form, the CDR3 reads TGTGCCAGCAGCTTAACACCCGGAGATACGCAGTATTTT.

This clone has just a few counts. The chain is built from TRBV18 and TRBJ1-2, with 8 positions matching TRBD1. Germline values: CDR1 KGHSH, CDR2 LQKENI. Trimming removed 3 bases from V and 7 bases from J; junction bases left unmatched: 10. This CDR3 contains 15 residues. The DNA of the CDR3 is TGTGCCAGCTCACCCGGACAGGGTGATTTAGGTGGCTACACCTTC. Protein product: CASSPGQGDLGGYTF.

CDR3 nucleotide sequence: TGCGCCAGCAGTTCGACTGGGGGGAGCGAGCAGTACTTC. It codes for CASSSTGGSEQYF. This chain uses TRBV5-1 with TRBJ2-7; tentative D call: TRBD2 (6 bases). There are 13 residues in the CDR3. V was cut by 5 bases and J by 6 bases, with 15 bases left in between. Germline CDR1 SGHRS, CDR2 YFSETQ. The whole variable domain, filled in from reference TRBV5-1 and TRBJ2-7, reads KAGVTQTPRYLIKTRGQQVTLSCSPISGHRSVSWYQQTPGQGLQFLFEYFSETQRNKGNFPGRFSGRQFSNSRSEMNVSTLELGDSALYLCASSSTGGSEQYFGPGTRLTVT.